These 6 T cell receptor beta chains were all obtained from the same sample, sequenced in a study of shared clonotypes between healthy human individuals. Sequencing was performed with immunoSEQ multiplex PCR; in TCRdb, only in-frame clones are kept and a portion is missing. In the table there are approximately 2,200,000 clones, 85% to 95% of which are singletons. Naivety among CD8 cells was defined by CD45RO negativity and positive CCR7 selection, thereby excluding terminally differentiated effector memory CD45RA+ cells. Sequenced input: naive CD8+ T cells from PBMCs. Receptor source: a man between 18 and 35 years old in good health. Some clones in this sample may be carry-over from other donors' samples.

This chain links TRBV7-8 with TRBJ1-4; D is unresolved. The CDR3 spans 12 residues. V lost 1 base and J lost 8, with 5 bases in between. Germline CDR1 is SGHVS and CDR2 is FQNEAQ. The CDR3 sequence is CASSLVPEKLFF. In DNA form, the CDR3 reads TGTGCCAGCAGCTTAGTTCCAGAAAAACTGTTTTTT.

The V gene is TRBV29-1, the J gene TRBJ2-1; no clear D gene. This CDR3 contains 12 residues. Trimming stripped 4 bases from V and 3 bases from J, with 7 bases between. The germline V gene encodes CDR1 SQVTM and CDR2 ANQGSEA. CDR3 DNA sequence: TGCAGCGTTGTAACCTACTACAATGAGCAGTTCTTC. It specifies CSVVTYYNEQFF.

The J gene is TRBJ2-5, the V gene TRBV10-3, with 10 bases identical to TRBD1. The CDR3 is made up of 14 amino acids. The germline gives CDR1 ENHRY, CDR2 SYGVKD. With V trimmed by 6 bases and J by 5 bases, 6 bases remained unmatched. The CDR3 protein is CAISSGQGMETQYF. DNA for the CDR3: TGTGCCATCAGCTCGGGACAGGGGATGGAGACCCAGTACTTC.

This clone was observed many times. The V call is TRBV29-1, the J call TRBJ1-5, with D unresolved. The germline CDR1 and CDR2 sequences are SQVTM and ANQGSEA. This CDR3 spans 12 amino acids. Trimming left V 7 bases short and J 3 bases short, with 10 bases between. In DNA form, the CDR3 reads TGCAGCGCAAAGAAGCCCAATCAGCCCCAGCATTTT. Its translation is CSAKKPNQPQHF.

The chain employs TRBV7-3 and TRBJ2-1, with 7 bases aligning to TRBD1. The CDR3 has 17 residues. Unmatched junction bases numbered 17, after V lost 5 bases and J lost 7 bases. Germline V gene sequence: CDR1 SGHTA, CDR2 FQGTGA. In DNA form, the CDR3 reads TGTGCCAGCAGCCTCCTGACAGGGACCGTTGGTGGTAATGAGCAGTTCTTC. It translates to CASSLLTGTVGGNEQFF.

This clone has only one observation. CDR3 sequence reads: CASLPPLSETQYF. The CDR3 DNA reads TGTGCCAGCCTGCCCCCCCTAAGCGAGACCCAGTACTTC. This chain links TRBV2 with TRBJ2-5; no definite D call. V lost 8 bases and J 5 bases, leaving 15 bases between the germline ends. The CDR3 length is 13 residues. The germline V gene encodes CDR1 SNHLY and CDR2 FYNNEI.